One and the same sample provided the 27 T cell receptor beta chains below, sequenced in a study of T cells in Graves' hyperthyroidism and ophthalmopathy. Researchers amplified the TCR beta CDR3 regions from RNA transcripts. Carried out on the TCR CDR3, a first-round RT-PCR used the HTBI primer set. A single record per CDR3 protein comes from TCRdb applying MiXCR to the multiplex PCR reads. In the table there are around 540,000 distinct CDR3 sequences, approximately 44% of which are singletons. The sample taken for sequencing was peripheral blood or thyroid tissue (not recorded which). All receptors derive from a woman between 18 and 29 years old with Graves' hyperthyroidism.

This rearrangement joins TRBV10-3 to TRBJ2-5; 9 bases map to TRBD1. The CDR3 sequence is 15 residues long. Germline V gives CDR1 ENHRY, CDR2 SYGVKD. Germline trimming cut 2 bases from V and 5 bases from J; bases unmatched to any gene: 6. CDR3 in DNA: TGTGCCATCAGTGAGACAGGGGGCGCGGGGGAGACCCAGTACTTC. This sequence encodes CAISETGGAGETQYF.

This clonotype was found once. CDR3 in amino acids: CSVARGGVGETQHF. CDR3 nucleotide sequence: TGCAGCGTGGCCCGTGGAGGGGTCGGGGAGACCCAGCATTTT. The chain links TRBV29-1 to TRBJ1-5; D is possibly TRBD1 (5 bases). Germline-derived CDR1 and CDR2 are SQVTM and ANQGSEA. This CDR3 has 14 amino acids. V was trimmed by 6 bases and J by 11 bases, leaving 23 bases between them.

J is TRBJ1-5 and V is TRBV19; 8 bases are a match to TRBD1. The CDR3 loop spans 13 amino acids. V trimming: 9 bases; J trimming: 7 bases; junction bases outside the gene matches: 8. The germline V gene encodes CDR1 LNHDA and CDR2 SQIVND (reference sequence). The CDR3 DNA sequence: TGTGCCAGCAAGGACAGGGAAGGACAGCCCCAGCATTTT. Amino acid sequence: CASKDREGQPQHF.

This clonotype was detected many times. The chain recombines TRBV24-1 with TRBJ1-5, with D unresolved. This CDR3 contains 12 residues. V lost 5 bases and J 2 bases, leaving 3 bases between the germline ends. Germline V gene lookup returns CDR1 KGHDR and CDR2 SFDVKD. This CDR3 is CATSAGNQPQHF. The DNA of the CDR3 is TGTGCCACCAGTGCGGGCAATCAGCCCCAGCATTTT.

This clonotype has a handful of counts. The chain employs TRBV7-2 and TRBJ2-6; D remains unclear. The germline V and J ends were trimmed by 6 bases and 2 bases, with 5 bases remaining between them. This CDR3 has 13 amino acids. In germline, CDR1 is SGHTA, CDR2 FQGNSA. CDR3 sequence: CASRQTGANVLTF. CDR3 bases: TGTGCCAGCAGGCAAACTGGGGCCAACGTCCTGACTTTC.

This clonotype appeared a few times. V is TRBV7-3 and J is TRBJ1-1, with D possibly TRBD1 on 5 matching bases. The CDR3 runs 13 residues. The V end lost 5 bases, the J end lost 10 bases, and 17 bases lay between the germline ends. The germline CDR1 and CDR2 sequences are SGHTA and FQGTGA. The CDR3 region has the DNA TGTGCCAGCAGCCGTGTTGGGGCCTCGGGAGCTTTCTTT. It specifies CASSRVGASGAFF.

CDR3 protein: CSVEEGDEQYF. The CDR3 DNA reads as TGCAGCGTTGAAGAGGGGGACGAGCAGTACTTC. The rearrangement joins TRBV29-1 to TRBJ2-7; D could derive from TRBD1 or TRBD2 (5 bases each). The V and J ends lost 0 bases and 5 bases respectively, with 5 bases between them. From germline, CDR1 is SQVTM and CDR2 ANQGSEA. CDR3 length: 11 residues.

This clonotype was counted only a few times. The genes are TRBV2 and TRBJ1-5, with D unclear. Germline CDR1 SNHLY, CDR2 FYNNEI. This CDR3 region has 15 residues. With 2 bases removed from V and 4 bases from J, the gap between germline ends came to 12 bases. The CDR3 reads CASSENLALNQPQHF. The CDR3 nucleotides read TGTGCCAGCAGTGAAAATTTGGCACTTAATCAGCCCCAGCATTTT.

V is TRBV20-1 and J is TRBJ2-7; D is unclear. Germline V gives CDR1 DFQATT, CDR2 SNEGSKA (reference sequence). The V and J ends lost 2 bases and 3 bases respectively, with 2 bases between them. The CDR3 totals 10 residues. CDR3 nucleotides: TGCAGTGCTAGAAACTACGAGCAGTACTTC. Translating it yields CSARNYEQYF.

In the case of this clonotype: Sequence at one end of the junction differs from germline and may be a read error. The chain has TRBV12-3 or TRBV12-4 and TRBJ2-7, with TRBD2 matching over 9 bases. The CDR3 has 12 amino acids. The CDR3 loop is CASSLRLAEWDF. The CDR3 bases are TGTGCCAGCAGTTTAAGACTAGCGGAATGGGACTTC.

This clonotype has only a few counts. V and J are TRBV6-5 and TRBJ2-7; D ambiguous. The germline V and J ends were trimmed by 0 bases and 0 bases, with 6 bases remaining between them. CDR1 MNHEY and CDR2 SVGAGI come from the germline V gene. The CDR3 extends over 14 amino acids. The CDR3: CASSYSPPSYEQYF. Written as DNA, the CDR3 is TGTGCCAGCAGTTACTCCCCCCCCTCCTACGAGCAGTACTTC.

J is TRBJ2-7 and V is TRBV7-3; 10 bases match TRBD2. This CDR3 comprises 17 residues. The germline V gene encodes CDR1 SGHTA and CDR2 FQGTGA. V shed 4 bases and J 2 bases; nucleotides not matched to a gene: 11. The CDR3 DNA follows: TGTGCCAGCAGCTCGTCTGGGTCTAGCGGGAGTACCTACGAGCAGTACTTC. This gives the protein CASSSSGSSGSTYEQYF.

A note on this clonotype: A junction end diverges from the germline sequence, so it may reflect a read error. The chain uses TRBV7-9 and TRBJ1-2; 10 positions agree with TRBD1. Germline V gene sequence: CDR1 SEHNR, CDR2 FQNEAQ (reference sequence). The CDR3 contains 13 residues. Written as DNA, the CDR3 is TGCAGCGGCAAACGACAGGGGGCTACGGGCTACACCTTC. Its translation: CSGKRQGATGYTF.

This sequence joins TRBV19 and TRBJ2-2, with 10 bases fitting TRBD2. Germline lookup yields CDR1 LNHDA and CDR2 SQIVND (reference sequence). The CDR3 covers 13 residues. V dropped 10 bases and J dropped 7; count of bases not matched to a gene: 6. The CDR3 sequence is CATSGRAVGELFF. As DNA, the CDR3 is TGTGCCACCAGCGGGAGGGCCGTCGGGGAGCTGTTTTTT.

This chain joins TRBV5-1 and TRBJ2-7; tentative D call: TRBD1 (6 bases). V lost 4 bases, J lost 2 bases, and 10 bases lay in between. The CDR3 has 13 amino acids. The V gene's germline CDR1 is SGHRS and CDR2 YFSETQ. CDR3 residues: CASSAGVTYEQYF. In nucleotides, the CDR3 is TGCGCCAGCAGCGCAGGGGTCACCTACGAGCAGTACTTC.

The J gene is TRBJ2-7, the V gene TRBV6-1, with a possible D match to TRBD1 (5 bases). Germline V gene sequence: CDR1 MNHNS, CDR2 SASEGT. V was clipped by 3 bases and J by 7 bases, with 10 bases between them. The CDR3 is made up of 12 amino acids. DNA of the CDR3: TGTGCCAGCAGTGATTACAGGACGGAGCAGTACTTC. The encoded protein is CASSDYRTEQYF.

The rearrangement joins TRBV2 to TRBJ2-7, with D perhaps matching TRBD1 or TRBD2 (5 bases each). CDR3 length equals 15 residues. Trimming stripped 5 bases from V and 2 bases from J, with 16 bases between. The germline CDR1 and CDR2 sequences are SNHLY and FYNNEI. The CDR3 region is CASSLRGGSTYEQYF. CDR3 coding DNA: TGTGCCAGCAGTTTACGGGGCGGGTCAACCTACGAGCAGTACTTC.

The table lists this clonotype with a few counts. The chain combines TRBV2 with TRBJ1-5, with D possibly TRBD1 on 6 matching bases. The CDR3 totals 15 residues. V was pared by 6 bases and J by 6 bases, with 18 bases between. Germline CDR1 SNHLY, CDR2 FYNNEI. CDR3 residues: CASRGGGPVFQPQHF. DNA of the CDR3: TGTGCCAGCAGGGGAGGGGGACCTGTATTTCAGCCCCAGCATTTT.

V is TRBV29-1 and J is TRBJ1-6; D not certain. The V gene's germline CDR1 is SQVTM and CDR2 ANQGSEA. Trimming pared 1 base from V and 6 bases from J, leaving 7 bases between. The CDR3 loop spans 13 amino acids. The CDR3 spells CSVEGGINSPLHF. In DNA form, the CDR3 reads TGCAGCGTTGAAGGCGGGATTAATTCACCCCTCCACTTT.

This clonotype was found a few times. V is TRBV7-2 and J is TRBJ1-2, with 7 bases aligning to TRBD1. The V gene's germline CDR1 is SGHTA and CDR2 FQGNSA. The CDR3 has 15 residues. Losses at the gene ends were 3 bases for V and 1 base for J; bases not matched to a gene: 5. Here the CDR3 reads CASSLEGGSNYGYTF. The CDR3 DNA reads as TGTGCCAGCAGCTTGGAAGGGGGCAGTAACTATGGCTACACCTTC.

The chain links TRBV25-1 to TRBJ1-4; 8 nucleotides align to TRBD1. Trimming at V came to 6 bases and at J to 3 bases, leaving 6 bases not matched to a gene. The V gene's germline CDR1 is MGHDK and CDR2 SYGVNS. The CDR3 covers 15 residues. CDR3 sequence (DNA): TGTGCCAGCAGCCAAGTACAGGGGGCTAATGAAAAACTGTTTTTT. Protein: CASSQVQGANEKLFF.

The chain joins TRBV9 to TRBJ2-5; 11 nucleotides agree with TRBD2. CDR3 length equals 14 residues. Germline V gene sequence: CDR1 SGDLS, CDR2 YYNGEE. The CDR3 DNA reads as TGTGCTCCTCCTAGCGGGAGGCTCCAAGAGACCCAGTACTTC. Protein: CAPPSGRLQETQYF.

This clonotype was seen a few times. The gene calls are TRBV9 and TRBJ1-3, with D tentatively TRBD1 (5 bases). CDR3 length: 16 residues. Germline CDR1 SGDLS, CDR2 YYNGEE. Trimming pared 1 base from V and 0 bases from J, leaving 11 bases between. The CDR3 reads CASSVFGGGSGNTIYF. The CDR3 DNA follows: TGTGCCAGCAGCGTATTCGGGGGAGGCTCTGGAAACACCATATATTTT.

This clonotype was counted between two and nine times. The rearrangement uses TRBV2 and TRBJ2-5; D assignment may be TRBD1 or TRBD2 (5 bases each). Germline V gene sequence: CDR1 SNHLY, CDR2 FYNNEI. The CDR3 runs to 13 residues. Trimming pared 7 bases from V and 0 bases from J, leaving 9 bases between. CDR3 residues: CASTWGYQETQYF. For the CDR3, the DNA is TGTGCCAGCACCTGGGGGTACCAAGAGACCCAGTACTTC.

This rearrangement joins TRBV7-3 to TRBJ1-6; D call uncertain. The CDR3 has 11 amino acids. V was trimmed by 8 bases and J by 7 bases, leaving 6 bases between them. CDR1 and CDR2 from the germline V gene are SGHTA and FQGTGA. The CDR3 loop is CASGVNSPLHF. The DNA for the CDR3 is TGTGCCAGCGGGGTCAATTCACCCCTCCACTTT.

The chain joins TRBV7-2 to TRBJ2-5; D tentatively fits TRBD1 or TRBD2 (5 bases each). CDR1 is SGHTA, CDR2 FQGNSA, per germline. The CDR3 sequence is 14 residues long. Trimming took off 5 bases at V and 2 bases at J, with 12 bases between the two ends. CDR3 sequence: CASSQPGRQETQYF. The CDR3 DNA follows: TGTGCCAGCAGCCAACCGGGACGGCAAGAGACCCAGTACTTC.

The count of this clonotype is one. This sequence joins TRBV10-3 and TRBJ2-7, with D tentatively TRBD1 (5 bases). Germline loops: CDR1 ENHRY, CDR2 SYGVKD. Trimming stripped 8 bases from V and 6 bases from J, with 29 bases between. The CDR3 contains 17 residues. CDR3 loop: CAIGAASSSPLACEQYF. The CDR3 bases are TGTGCCATCGGGGCGGCGAGTAGCTCTCCTTTGGCCTGCGAGCAGTACTTC.